One and the same sample provided the 16 T cell receptor beta chains below, sequenced in a study of control samples from healthy donors and cancer patients. TCRdb's copy holds only in-frame clones and misses some; the assay was immunoSEQ multiplex PCR. This table holds some 210,000 clones, 90% to 95% found once. Sequencing was carried out using blood. These TCRs come from a man between 25 and 39 years old in good health.

This clone was recorded only once. This chain uses TRBV11-2 with TRBJ1-6; 9 positions match TRBD1. The CDR3 has 15 residues. V lost 6 bases and J lost 5; bases outside the gene matches: 5. Per the germline V gene, CDR1 is SGHAT and CDR2 is FQNNGV. The CDR3 sequence is CASRGQGGNNSPLHF. DNA for the CDR3: TGTGCCAGCAGGGGACAGGGCGGGAATAATTCACCCCTCCACTTT.

The rearrangement uses TRBV23-1 and TRBJ2-1, with TRBD1 matching 7 bases. TRBV23-1 is treated as an ORF (open reading frame) with a function not yet certain. The junction had 3 bases not matched to a gene; V was cut back by 4 bases and J by 6 bases. This CDR3 has 13 residues. CDR3 protein: CASSPTGTNEQFF. Here the CDR3 DNA reads TGCGCCAGCAGTCCGACAGGGACCAATGAGCAGTTCTTC.

A single count supports this clone. The chain joins TRBV12-3 or TRBV12-4 to TRBJ1-5; TRBD1 is a possible D gene (6 bases). V lost 2 bases to trimming and J lost 4 bases, with 6 bases between them. CDR3 length: 13 residues. For the CDR3, the DNA is TGTGCCAGCAGTTTACAGGGGAATCAGCCCCAGCATTTT. Translation: CASSLQGNQPQHF.

This clone was picked up one time. This sequence joins TRBV24-1 and TRBJ2-7, with 8 bases matching TRBD1. The CDR3 spans 13 residues. With V trimmed by 7 bases and J by 4 bases, 5 bases remained unmatched. Germline V CDR1 and CDR2: KGHDR, SFDVKD. In DNA form, the CDR3 reads TGTGCCACCAGCAGGGGGCTGGGATACGAGCAGTACTTC. Its translation: CATSRGLGYEQYF.

The V and J genes are TRBV10-3 and TRBJ2-1; TRBD1 matches 8 bases. The V and J ends lost 10 bases and 4 bases, in that order; junction bases with no gene match: 6. CDR1 ENHRY and CDR2 SYGVKD come from the germline V gene. The CDR3 has 13 residues. CDR3: CASRTGSYNEQFF. The CDR3 nucleotides are TGTGCCAGTAGGACAGGGAGTTACAATGAGCAGTTCTTC.

V usage is TRBV5-1 and J usage is TRBJ2-1; 9 positions agree with TRBD2. There are 17 residues in the CDR3. Trimming cost V 0 bases and J 4 bases; bases outside gene matches: 8. Germline V gene data show CDR1 as SGHRS and CDR2 as YFSETQ. The CDR3 loop reads CASSLASAGGPYNEQFF. The DNA of the CDR3 is TGCGCCAGCAGCTTGGCCTCGGCGGGGGGGCCGTACAATGAGCAGTTCTTC.

The chain combines TRBV5-1 with TRBJ2-7; TRBD1 matches at 9 bases. The trim removed 4 bases at V and 6 bases at J, leaving 8 bases unmatched. Germline values: CDR1 SGHRS, CDR2 YFSETQ. The CDR3 consists of 14 residues. CDR3: CASSPGPTGGEQYF. CDR3 DNA: TGCGCCAGCAGCCCTGGTCCGACAGGGGGCGAGCAGTACTTC. The entire variable domain, with the rest obtained from reference TRBV5-1 and TRBJ2-7, is as follows: KAGVTQTPRYLIKTRGQQVTLSCSPISGHRSVSWYQQTPGQGLQFLFEYFSETQRNKGNFPGRFSGRQFSNSRSEMNVSTLELGDSALYLCASSPGPTGGEQYFGPGTRLTVT.

This clone was seen a single time. V gene TRBV5-8 combines with J gene TRBJ1-2; TRBD1 aligns across 7 bases. The junction had 6 bases not matched to a gene; V was cut back by 2 bases and J by 8 bases. CDR3 size: 13 residues. CDR1 and CDR2 from the germline V gene are SGHTS and YDEGEE. In nucleotides, the CDR3 is TGTGCCAGCAGCTTCGACAGGGTTGAGGGCTACACCTTC. It is translated as CASSFDRVEGYTF. Drawing the rest from reference TRBV5-8 and TRBJ1-2, the complete variable domain is EAGVTQSPTHLIKTRGQQATLRCSPISGHTSVYWYQQALGLGLQFLLWYDEGEERNRGNFPPRFSGRQFPNYSSELNVNALELEDSALYLCASSFDRVEGYTFGSGTRLTVV.

The genes are TRBV5-1 and TRBJ1-2; D is unresolved. Germline V gene data show CDR1 as SGHRS and CDR2 as YFSETQ. Trimming took 3 bases from V and 2 from J, leaving 5 bases between them. The CDR3 loop spans 12 amino acids. CDR3 in DNA: TGCGCCAGCAGCTCCAACAACTATGGCTACACCTTC. It specifies CASSSNNYGYTF.

The chain links TRBV11-2 to TRBJ2-3; D unclear. This CDR3 has 11 residues. V lost 3 bases, J lost 5 bases, and 3 bases lay in between. The V gene's germline CDR1 is SGHAT and CDR2 FQNNGV. Written as DNA, the CDR3 is TGTGCCAGCAGCTTTGGAGATACGCAGTATTTT. Protein sequence: CASSFGDTQYF.

The V and J genes are TRBV5-6 and TRBJ2-3; maybe TRBD2 (6 bases). The V gene's germline CDR1 is SGHDT and CDR2 YYEEEE. Between the trimmed V and J ends, which lost 4 bases and 0 bases, there was a span of 12 bases. The CDR3 consists of 15 residues. The CDR3 protein is CASSGTGESTDTQYF. For the CDR3, the DNA is TGTGCCAGCAGCGGAACGGGGGAGAGCACAGATACGCAGTATTTT.

The chain combines TRBV19 with TRBJ2-5, with 7 positions matching TRBD2. The CDR3 covers 17 residues. Germline lookup yields CDR1 LNHDA and CDR2 SQIVND (reference sequence). Losses at the gene ends were 4 bases for V and 2 bases for J; bases not matched to a gene: 13. The CDR3 coding sequence is TGTGCCAGTAGTAGCATACTAGCCGCCGGGGGGCAAGAGACCCAGTACTTC. Translating it yields CASSSILAAGGQETQYF.

The chain joins TRBV27 to TRBJ1-1; D gene uncertain. The germline V and J ends were trimmed by 4 bases and 3 bases, with 6 bases remaining between them. This CDR3 is 12 amino acids long. In germline, CDR1 is MNHEY, CDR2 SMNVEV (reference sequence). CDR3 sequence reads: CASSSGYTEAFF. The CDR3, as DNA: TGTGCCAGCAGTTCGGGGTACACTGAAGCTTTCTTT.

The chain employs TRBV24-1 and TRBJ1-2, with TRBD1 matching 7 bases. The junction had 1 base not matched to a gene; V was cut back by 0 bases and J by 4 bases. CDR1 KGHDR and CDR2 SFDVKD come from the germline V gene. There are 14 residues in the CDR3. The CDR3 nucleotides read TGTGCCACCAGTGATTTGGACAGGGTCTATGGCTACACCTTC. This codes for CATSDLDRVYGYTF.

The rearrangement joins TRBV2 to TRBJ1-2; TRBD1 matches at 9 bases. The V segment lost 6 bases and the J segment 5 bases; nucleotides outside the gene matches: 13. The CDR3 consists of 16 residues. In germline, CDR1 is SNHLY, CDR2 FYNNEI. The CDR3 nucleotides are TGTGCCAGCAGGGAAATGACAGGGGGGGGGCGGTATGGCTACACCTTC. Protein sequence: CASREMTGGGRYGYTF.

The gene calls are TRBV5-6 and TRBJ2-4; 7 bases align to TRBD1. From germline, CDR1 is SGHDT and CDR2 YYEEEE. The trim removed 4 bases at V and 7 bases at J, leaving 8 bases unmatched. This CDR3 has 14 residues. CDR3 nucleotides: TGTGCCAGCAGCCGGGCGGGCAGGGGGAACATTCAGTACTTC. Encoded protein: CASSRAGRGNIQYF.